This entry describes one T cell receptor (beta chain). These data are taken from a study of blood T cell repertoires in COVID-19. Study-wide context: Donors in the United States, Italy and Spain gave samples during acute or convalescent COVID-19.

This CDR3 is 12 amino acids long. Germline values: CDR1 SGHNT, CDR2 YYREEE (reference sequence). The ends were cut back, 4 bases at V and 7 bases at J, with 12 bases in the middle. While infection was still active, Seattle patients were enrolled and then followed longitudinally. Original processing methods: Estimation of nucleated cell counts was performed using reference gene primer amplification. Some clones are missing from TCRdb's copy, which holds only in-frame ones; the method was immunoSEQ multiplex PCR. Clone size and V and J calls were adopted from that table, with D and trimming inferred from the DNA. Altogether fewer than 200,000 clones are present, around nine tenths being singletons, with the ten largest covering about an eighth.

This TCR derives from a woman in her sixties or seventies with COVID-19, enrolled during active disease. The chain combines TRBV5-4 with TRBJ2-7, with D possibly being TRBD2 (6 bases). What was sequenced was peripheral blood. The CDR3: CASSRAGWEQYF. The CDR3 region has the DNA TGTGCCAGCAGCCGGGCGGGGTGGGAGCAGTACTTC.